These 8 T cell receptor beta chains share one sample of origin, sequenced in a study of T cell repertoires in cytomegalovirus infection. MiXCR was run by TCRdb on the reads, yielding one entry per CDR3 protein. The table has approximately 500,000 distinct CDR3 sequences, approximately 17% seen once. The sequenced sample was CD8+ T cells from PBMCs. Every receptor here comes from a human donor in good health (CMV status not recorded). Some clones in this sample may be carry-over from other donors' samples.

Concerning this clonotype itself: Just one base apart from a much larger clone, this may be a read error. This chain uses TRBV6-1 with TRBJ2-1, with 12 bases matching TRBD2. Germline CDR1 MNHNS, CDR2 SASEGT. The CDR3 length is 15 residues. The ends lost 3 bases at V and 4 bases at J; junction bases unmatched: 1. The CDR3 DNA reads as TGTGCCAGCAGTGACCTAGCGGGAGGGTACAATGAGCAGTTCTTC. Translated: CASSDLAGGYNEQFF.

This clonotype was counted between two and nine times. The V call is TRBV5-5, the J call TRBJ2-1; D gene uncertain. CDR1 SGHKS and CDR2 YYEKEE come from the germline V gene (reference sequence). This CDR3 contains 13 residues. V dropped 6 bases and J dropped 1 base, with 8 bases sitting between them. DNA for the CDR3: TGTGCCAGCAAAGCAGCTTCCTACAATGAGCAGTTCTTC. This sequence encodes CASKAASYNEQFF.

This clonotype was seen at least ten times. This rearrangement joins TRBV7-3 to TRBJ2-1; D gene unclear. Per the germline V gene, CDR1 is SGHTA and CDR2 is FQGTGA. The V end lost 2 bases, the J end lost 5 bases, and 13 bases lay between the germline ends. CDR3 length: 15 residues. The CDR3, as DNA: TGTGCCAGCAGCTTAGTCAGGCCCCCGCACAATGAGCAGTTCTTC. It specifies CASSLVRPPHNEQFF.

The rearrangement joins TRBV7-9 to TRBJ1-1; D is unresolved. Germline assignment: CDR1 SEHNR and CDR2 FQNEAQ (reference sequence). The germline V and J ends were trimmed by 5 bases and 8 bases, with 12 bases remaining between them. CDR3 length: 12 residues. The DNA for the CDR3 is TGTGCCAGCAGCCCCACAGTTCCAGAAGCTTTCTTT. Its translation is CASSPTVPEAFF.

This clonotype was recorded at least ten times. DNA of the CDR3: TGTGCCAGTAACGGGGACAGTGGAAACACCATATATTTT. It specifies CASNGDSGNTIYF. This sequence joins TRBV19 and TRBJ1-3; 7 bases match TRBD1. V was clipped by 7 bases and J by 3 bases; unmatched bases: 3. This CDR3 has 13 residues. CDR1 and CDR2 (germline): LNHDA, SQIVND (reference sequence).

This clonotype showed up many times. This chain uses TRBV7-8 with TRBJ2-1; TRBD2 matches 7 bases. V lost 3 bases, J lost 6 bases, and 8 bases stayed unmatched. Germline CDR1 SGHVS, CDR2 FQNEAQ. This CDR3 has 15 amino acids. Here the CDR3 reads CASSFRLADFNEQFF. CDR3 nucleotides: TGTGCCAGCAGCTTCAGGCTAGCGGATTTCAATGAGCAGTTCTTC.

The CDR3 region has the DNA TGTGCCAGCAGCTATACGGGACAGGGAATGGTGGTGGACACTGAAGCTTTCTTT. Encoded protein: CASSYTGQGMVVDTEAFF. The chain uses TRBV7-9 and TRBJ1-1; 9 nucleotides match TRBD1. The J segment lost 3 bases and the V segment lost 4 bases, leaving 15 bases of the junction unmatched. Germline V lookup: CDR1 SEHNR, CDR2 FQNEAQ (reference sequence). This CDR3 is built from 18 residues.

This clonotype has a count of ten or more. This sequence joins TRBV11-3 and TRBJ2-7; D uncertain. Between the trimmed V and J ends, which lost 0 bases and 4 bases, there was a span of 7 bases. Per germline, CDR1 SGHNT and CDR2 YENEEA. The CDR3 totals 13 residues. This CDR3 is CASSLDKGYEQYF. CDR3 nucleotides: TGTGCCAGCAGCTTAGATAAGGGATACGAGCAGTACTTC.